By sample fraction, the clone carrying this T cell receptor beta chain is medium-sized. Treatment in this sample: randomized to nivolumab then ipilimumab (arm A) or the reverse (arm B). These data originate in a study of sequential checkpoint blockade in melanoma. On the study more broadly: After nivolumab or ipilimumab alone, twenty-two patients had week-13 rebiopsies.

Method: immunoSEQ multiplex PCR; TCRdb's copy keeps in-frame clones and lacks some. The sample consists of about 10,000 clones, 23% of them appearing once. The clonotype originates from a human donor with melanoma. The sample consisted of tumor tissue (inferred from file names), taken from a patient given nivolumab and ipilimumab in sequence.

CDR3 bases: TGTGCCAGCAGACCGGGACAGGGTCAGCCCCAGCATTTT. Protein sequence: CASRPGQGQPQHF. The V gene is TRBV6-8, the J gene TRBJ1-5; 9 bases line up with TRBD1. Unmatched junction bases numbered 3, after V lost 6 bases and J lost 6 bases. The CDR3 length is 13 residues. The germline V gene has CDR1 MNHGY and CDR2 SAAAGT.